Given below is one T cell receptor beta chain in context. The sample originates from a study of T cells in Graves' hyperthyroidism and ophthalmopathy. Those patients with uncontrolled infection, other autoimmune disease, pregnancy or lactation were excluded. The study collected blood at first hyperthyroidism diagnosis, before any ophthalmopathy symptoms arose. What was amplified from RNA transcripts were TCR beta CDR3 regions. Initially, a first-round RT-PCR of the TCR CDR3 employed the HTBI primer set. Via MiXCR, TCRdb re-called the multiplex PCR reads, giving one row per CDR3 protein. The data hold some 370,000 distinct CDR3 sequences, with about 18% observed a single time. This CDR3 spans 20 amino acids. CDR1 is SNHLY, CDR2 FYNNEI, per germline. Trimming at V came to 2 bases and at J to 0 bases, leaving 9 bases not matched to a gene.

The clonotype comes from a woman in her twenties or thirties with Graves' hyperthyroidism that later progressed to Graves' ophthalmopathy. V is TRBV2 and J is TRBJ2-5; 16 bases map to TRBD2. Material: blood. The CDR3 DNA reads as TGTGCCAGCAGTGAACCGGGACTAGCGGGAGGGCCGGGGTACCAAGAGACCCAGTACTTC. Amino acids: CASSEPGLAGGPGYQETQYF.